These T cell receptor beta chains were read from a single sample in a study of T-cell memory formation after mild COVID-19. TCRdb reanalysed the 5' RACE reads using MiXCR and keeps one entry per CDR3 protein. The table lists about 160,000 distinct CDR3 sequences, around a third of them singletons, with about 11% in the top ten. Sequenced sample: PBMCs or a T cell subset sorted from them (not recorded which). These receptors came from an adult woman who had mild COVID-19 (a few samples of this study predate the infection). Cell type and time point are not known. Each CDR3 is given with its conserved first and last residue. The order of the fields is J gene, D gene, clone size, V gene, CDR3 protein, CDR3 DNA. A D gene is named only where the DNA matches it firmly. Clone size is not always given. Where it is, it says once, few, many or a class for expanded clones.

TRBJ2-5	TRBD2	-	TRBV5-4	CASSSGGGHQETQYF	TGTGCCAGCAGCTCCGGGGGAGGGCACCAAGAGACCCAGTACTTC
TRBJ2-1	TRBD2	few	TRBV5-1	CASSWEGGPLPEFF	TGCGCCAGCAGCTGGGAGGGAGGGCCCCTTCCCGAGTTCTTC
TRBJ2-1	TRBD2	-	TRBV11-3	CASSLRGTSGRKQFF	TGTGCCAGCAGCTTAAGGGGTACTAGCGGGAGGAAGCAGTTCTTC
TRBJ2-2	-	few	TRBV24-1	CATSDNGRGFDTGELFF	TGTGCCACCAGTGATAACGGGAGAGGGTTCGACACCGGGGAGCTGTTTTTT
TRBJ1-1	TRBD1	-	TRBV7-8	CASSLGRTGVWNTEAFF	TGTGCCAGCAGCTTGGGAAGGACAGGGGTTTGGAACACTGAAGCTTTCTTT
TRBJ1-3	TRBD1	-	TRBV6-5	CASSQRQGTGNTIYF	TGTGCCAGCAGTCAGAGACAGGGAACAGGAAACACCATATATTTT
TRBJ1-1	-	-	TRBV11-2	CASSSSMGGNTEAFF	TGTGCCAGCAGCTCATCCATGGGAGGGAACACTGAAGCTTTCTTT
TRBJ1-1	-	-	TRBV7-9	CASSIPGQSLFF	TGTGCCAGCAGCATACCGGGGCAGAGCCTCTTCTTT
TRBJ2-3	-	-	TRBV19	CASSIDLEATGDTQYF	TGTGCCAGTAGTATAGATCTGGAAGCCACCGGAGATACGCAGTATTTT
TRBJ1-1	TRBD1	-	TRBV6-4	CASSYRGENTEAFF	TGTGCCAGCAGTTACAGGGGAGAGAACACTGAAGCTTTCTTT